This T cell receptor beta chain was documented in a study of blood T cell repertoires in COVID-19. Everyone who took part was roughly 18 to 89 years old, and they came from 24 US areas. Regarding this clone: Other DNA sequences in this specimen translate into the identical CDR3.

Some clones are missing from TCRdb's copy, which holds only in-frame ones; the method was immunoSEQ multiplex PCR. The repertoire includes just over 250,000 clones, around four fifths of them detected once, and 4.1% sits in the top ten. The CDR3 runs to 13 residues. Unmatched junction bases numbered 1, after V lost 3 bases and J lost 5 bases. Germline CDR1 and CDR2: KGHSH and LQKENI. The chain recombines TRBV18 with TRBJ1-1; 9 bases are shared with TRBD1. The sequencing input was PBMCs or T cells enriched from blood (not recorded which). The sequence came from a man younger than 45 with acute COVID-19. CDR3 DNA sequence: TGTGCCAGCTCACCGGACAGGGGAACTGAAGCTTTCTTT. As protein: CASSPDRGTEAFF. Full variable domain (rest looked up from reference TRBV18 and TRBJ1-1): NAGVMQNPRHLVRRRGQEARLRCSPMKGHSHVYWYRQLPEEGLKFMVYLQKENIIDESGMPKERFSAEFPKEGPSILRIQQVVRGDSAAYFCASSPDRGTEAFFGQGTRLTVV.